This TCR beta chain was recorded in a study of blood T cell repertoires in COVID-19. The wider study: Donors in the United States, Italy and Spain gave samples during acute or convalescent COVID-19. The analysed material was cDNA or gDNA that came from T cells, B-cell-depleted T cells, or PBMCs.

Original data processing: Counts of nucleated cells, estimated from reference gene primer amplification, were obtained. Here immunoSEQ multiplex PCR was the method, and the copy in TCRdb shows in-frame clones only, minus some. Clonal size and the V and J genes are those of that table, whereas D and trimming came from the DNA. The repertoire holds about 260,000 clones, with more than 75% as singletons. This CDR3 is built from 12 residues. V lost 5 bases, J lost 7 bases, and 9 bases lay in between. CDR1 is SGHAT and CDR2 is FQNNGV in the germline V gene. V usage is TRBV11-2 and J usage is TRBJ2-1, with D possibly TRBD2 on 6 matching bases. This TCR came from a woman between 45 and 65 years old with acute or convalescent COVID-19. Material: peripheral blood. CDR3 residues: CASSPGRNEQFF. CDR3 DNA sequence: TGTGCCAGCAGCCCGGGGAGGAATGAGCAGTTCTTC.